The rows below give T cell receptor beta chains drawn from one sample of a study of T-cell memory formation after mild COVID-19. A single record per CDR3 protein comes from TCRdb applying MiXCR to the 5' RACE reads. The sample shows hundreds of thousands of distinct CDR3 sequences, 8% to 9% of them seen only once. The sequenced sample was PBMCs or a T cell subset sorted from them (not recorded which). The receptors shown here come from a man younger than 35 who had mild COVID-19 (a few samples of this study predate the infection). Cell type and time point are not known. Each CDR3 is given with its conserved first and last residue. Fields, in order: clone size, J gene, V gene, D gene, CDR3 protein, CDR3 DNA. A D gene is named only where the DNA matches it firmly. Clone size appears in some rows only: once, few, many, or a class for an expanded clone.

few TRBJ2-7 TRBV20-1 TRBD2 CSARDYLAGTYEQYF TGCAGTGCTAGAGATTACCTAGCGGGGACCTACGAGCAGTACTTC
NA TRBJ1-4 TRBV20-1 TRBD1 CSANRGEDEKLFF TGCAGTGCGAACAGGGGAGAGGATGAAAAACTGTTTTTT
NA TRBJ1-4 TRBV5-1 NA CASSLGQGARKLFF TGCGCCAGCAGCTTGGGGCAGGGAGCAAGAAAACTGTTTTTT
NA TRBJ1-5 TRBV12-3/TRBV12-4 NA CASRRSGQPQHF TGTGCCAGCAGACGAAGTGGTCAGCCCCAGCATTTT
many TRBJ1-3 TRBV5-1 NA CASSLEAAGNTIYF TGCGCCAGCAGCTTGGAGGCAGCTGGAAACACCATATATTTT
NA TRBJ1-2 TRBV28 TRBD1 CASRWTHGDRGSYGYTF TGTGCCAGCCGCTGGACCCACGGGGACAGGGGAAGCTATGGCTACACCTTC
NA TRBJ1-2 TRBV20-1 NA CSAHGSNYGYTF TGCAGTGCCCACGGTTCTAACTATGGCTACACCTTC
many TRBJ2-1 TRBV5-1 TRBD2 CASSRALSGGRNNEQFF TGCGCCAGCAGCCGTGCCCTTAGCGGGGGAAGAAACAATGAGCAGTTCTTC
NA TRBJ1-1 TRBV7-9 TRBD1 CASSAYTDTRDRRPEAFF TGTGCCAGCAGCGCCTATACCGATACTCGGGACAGAAGGCCTGAAGCTTTCTTT
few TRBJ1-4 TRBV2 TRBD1 CASGDSNEKLFF TGTGCCAGTGGGGACAGTAATGAAAAACTGTTTTTT
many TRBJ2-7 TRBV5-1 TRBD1 CASSRTGSYEQYF TGTGCCAGCAGTCGGACAGGGTCCTACGAGCAGTACTTC
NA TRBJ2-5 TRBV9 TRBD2 CASSASGGPSREETQYF TGTGCCAGCAGCGCTAGCGGGGGCCCGTCTCGGGAAGAGACCCAGTACTTC
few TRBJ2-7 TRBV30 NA CAWRAGTINYEQYF TGTGCCTGGAGGGCCGGGACAATCAACTACGAGCAGTACTTC
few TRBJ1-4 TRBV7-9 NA CASSFLGDEKLFF TGTGCCAGCAGCTTTCTAGGGGATGAAAAACTGTTTTTT
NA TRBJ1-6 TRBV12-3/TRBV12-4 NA CASTVGHYNSPLHF TGTGCCAGCACCGTTGGGCACTATAATTCACCCCTCCACTTT
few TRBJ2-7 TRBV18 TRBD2 CASSPTSGASEQYF TGTGCCAGCTCACCGACTAGCGGTGCCTCGGAGCAGTACTTC
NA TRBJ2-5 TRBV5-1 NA CASSNIGTQETQYF TGCGCCAGCAGCAACATCGGCACACAAGAGACCCAGTACTTC
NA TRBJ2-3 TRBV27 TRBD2 CASSLWGSGGRTDTQYF TGTGCCAGCAGTTTATGGGGGAGCGGGGGCCGCACAGATACGCAGTATTTT
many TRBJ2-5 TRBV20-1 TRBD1 CSARPARGQVRETQYF TGCAGTGCTAGACCCGCAAGGGGGCAGGTTCGAGAGACCCAGTACTTC
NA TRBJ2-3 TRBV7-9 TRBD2 CASSRTSTGDTQYF TGTGCCAGCAGCAGGACTAGCACGGGAGATACGCAGTATTTT
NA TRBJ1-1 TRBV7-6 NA CASSLGLGGRKNTEAFF TGTGCCAGCAGCTTAGGTTTGGGAGGGAGGAAGAACACTGAAGCTTTCTTT
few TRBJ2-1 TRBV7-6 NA CASSLTTGRTIPYNEQFF TGTGCCAGCAGCTTAACGACAGGCAGGACTATCCCCTACAATGAGCAGTTCTTC
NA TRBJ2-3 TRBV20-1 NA CSASMGAADTQYF TGCAGTGCTAGCATGGGGGCGGCAGATACGCAGTATTTT
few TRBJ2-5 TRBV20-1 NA CSVPTATQETQYF TGCAGTGTTCCGACAGCAACTCAAGAGACCCAGTACTTC
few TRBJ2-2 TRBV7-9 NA CASSHTGGEEEGGELFF TGTGCCAGCAGCCACACGGGGGGCGAAGAGGAGGGCGGGGAGCTGTTTTTT
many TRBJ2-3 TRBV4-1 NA CASSQVVGGLTDTQYF TGCGCCAGCAGCCAAGTAGTCGGGGGGCTGACAGATACGCAGTATTTT
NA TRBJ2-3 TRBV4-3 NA CASSQDGRGRTDTQYF TGCGCCAGCAGCCAAGATGGGCGGGGGCGGACAGATACGCAGTATTTT
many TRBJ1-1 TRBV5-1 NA CASSLRNLVQGTEAFF TGCGCCAGCAGCTTGCGCAACCTGGTTCAAGGCACTGAAGCTTTCTTT